Following are 26 T cell receptor beta chains from one sample sequenced in a study of T-cell reconstitution after alpha-beta-depleted transplantation in children. The TCRbeta library was prepared with unique molecular identifiers. TCRdb reprocessed the PCR reads with MiXCR, giving one entry per CDR3 protein. The sample yields about a million distinct CDR3 sequences, roughly 29% seen once. The sample in question was PBMCs, mostly from graft donor cells, obtained 360 days after TCRalphabeta/CD19-depleted stem cell transplant. The receptors stem from a boy younger than two who had a stem cell transplant for SCID, so the T cells may come from the graft donor.

The rearrangement joins TRBV15 to TRBJ1-1; D not certain. CDR1 LNHNV and CDR2 YYDKDF come from the germline V gene (reference sequence). Between the trimmed V and J ends, which lost 2 bases and 3 bases, there was a span of 10 bases. This CDR3 comprises 14 residues. The CDR3 spells CATSRPGDYTEAFF. The DNA of the CDR3 is TGTGCCACCAGCAGACCCGGTGACTACACTGAAGCTTTCTTT.

This chain uses TRBV10-2 with TRBJ1-5; D gene ambiguous. V was clipped by 8 bases and J by 6 bases, with 17 bases between them. Germline V gene lookup returns CDR1 WSHSY and CDR2 SAAADI. The CDR3 is 14 residues long. CDR3 bases: TGCGCCAGCGGTTCCGGCAGCCAGATTCAGCCCCAGCATTTT. Encoded protein: CASGSGSQIQPQHF.

The table lists this clonotype with a count of one. The chain is built from TRBV27 and TRBJ2-6; D gene unclear. Germline assignment: CDR1 MNHEY and CDR2 SMNVEV (reference sequence). V was clipped by 8 bases and J by 1 base, with 12 bases between them. The CDR3 sequence is 15 residues long. The CDR3 DNA follows: TGTGCCAGCTACGGACCAGTATCTGGGGCCAACGTCCTGACTTTC. Residues: CASYGPVSGANVLTF.

This clonotype was counted ten times or more. The V gene is TRBV4-2, the J gene TRBJ2-1, with unresolved D. Trimming pared 0 bases from V and 4 bases from J, leaving 4 bases between. This CDR3 spans 13 amino acids. The germline V gene encodes CDR1 LGHNA and CDR2 YNFKEQ. The CDR3: CASSQEPYNEQFF. As DNA, the CDR3 is TGTGCCAGCAGCCAAGAGCCTTACAATGAGCAGTTCTTC.

V and J are TRBV20-1 and TRBJ2-7; 7 bases match TRBD1. The CDR3 extends over 16 amino acids. CDR1 and CDR2 (germline): DFQATT, SNEGSKA (reference sequence). After removal of 2 bases from V and 4 bases from J, the junction contained 14 bases not matched to a gene. This CDR3 reads CSARNQIGTAIYEQYF. CDR3 nucleotide sequence: TGCAGTGCTAGAAACCAAATCGGGACAGCTATTTACGAGCAGTACTTC.

This clonotype occurred a few times. The chain joins TRBV3-1 to TRBJ2-5; D call uncertain. Germline V lookup: CDR1 LGHDT, CDR2 YNNKEL (reference sequence). The CDR3 extends over 15 amino acids. Between the trimmed V and J ends, which lost 1 base and 1 base, there was a span of 10 bases. CDR3: CASSQGYGPQETQYF. The CDR3 DNA reads as TGTGCCAGCAGCCAAGGTTACGGGCCCCAAGAGACCCAGTACTTC.

This clonotype was seen a handful of times. This chain links TRBV9 with TRBJ2-3; D call uncertain. The CDR3 length is 15 residues. The V end lost 7 bases, the J end lost 0 bases, and 15 bases lay between the germline ends. The germline gives CDR1 SGDLS, CDR2 YYNGEE. CDR3 DNA: TGTGCCAGCGGTCCAGACGCTACTAGCACAGATACGCAGTATTTT. Amino acids: CASGPDATSTDTQYF.

The rearrangement links TRBV4-1 to TRBJ1-1; weak D call: TRBD1 (6 bases). The CDR3 length is 18 residues. V shed 0 bases and J shed 1 base, with 18 bases lying between them. CDR1 and CDR2 (germline): MGHRA, YSYEKL. The CDR3 region is CASSQDWRPGAPNTEAFF. The DNA for the CDR3 is TGCGCCAGCAGCCAAGATTGGCGCCCAGGGGCGCCGAACACTGAAGCTTTCTTT.

The rearrangement links TRBV12-5 to TRBJ1-5, with 9 bases matching TRBD1. This CDR3 has 14 residues. Germline CDR1 reads LGHNT; CDR2 reads FRNRAP. J was trimmed by 6 bases and V by 5 bases; bases with no gene match: 5. Written as DNA, the CDR3 is TGTGCTAGTGGTCCTCCGGGACAGGGTCAGCCCCAGCATTTT. Protein product: CASGPPGQGQPQHF.

The rearrangement uses TRBV6-5 and TRBJ2-1, with D perhaps TRBD1 (5 bases). Germline CDR1 is MNHEY and CDR2 is SVGAGI. V was shortened by 2 bases and J by 0 bases, with 11 bases between the two germline ends. The CDR3 extends over 16 amino acids. CDR3 DNA: TGTGCCAGCAGTTACGGGCAGGGCAGCTCCTACAATGAGCAGTTCTTC. This gives the protein CASSYGQGSSYNEQFF.

The V and J genes are TRBV7-2 and TRBJ2-7; 8 bases match TRBD1. Trimming cost V 0 bases and J 6 bases; bases outside gene matches: 7. This CDR3 spans 15 amino acids. Germline values: CDR1 SGHTA, CDR2 FQGNSA. CDR3 protein: CASSLARRTGIEQYF. The DNA for the CDR3 is TGTGCCAGCAGCTTAGCGCGCCGGACAGGGATCGAGCAGTACTTC.

The chain has TRBV7-8 and TRBJ2-1; tentatively, D is TRBD1 (6 bases). CDR1 is SGHVS and CDR2 is FQNEAQ in the germline V gene. Trimming took 4 bases from V and 5 from J, leaving 15 bases between them. The CDR3 runs 15 residues. The CDR3 loop reads CASSSRLQGDNEQFF. In DNA form, the CDR3 reads TGTGCCAGCAGCTCAAGATTACAGGGAGACAATGAGCAGTTCTTC.

V and J are TRBV12-3 or TRBV12-4 and TRBJ1-5, with D perhaps matching TRBD1 (5 bases). CDR3 length equals 15 residues. The ends were cut back, 6 bases at V and 4 bases at J, with 16 bases in the middle. The CDR3 DNA follows: TGTGCCAGCAGCTCCCAATCACAGGTTAATCAGCCCCAGCATTTT. Its protein is CASSSQSQVNQPQHF.

This clonotype was counted a single time. The rearrangement joins TRBV6-1 to TRBJ2-1; 8 bases match TRBD2. From germline, CDR1 is MNHNS and CDR2 SASEGT. The junction had 8 bases not matched to a gene; V was cut back by 4 bases and J by 3 bases. This CDR3 comprises 16 residues. CDR3: CASSAAGVTRYNEQFF. The CDR3 DNA reads as TGTGCCAGCAGTGCAGCGGGGGTAACCCGCTACAATGAGCAGTTCTTC.

The chain carries TRBV27 and TRBJ2-5; tentatively, D is TRBD1 or TRBD2 (5 bases each). The germline CDR1 and CDR2 sequences are MNHEY and SMNVEV (reference sequence). This CDR3 is built from 14 residues. The V gene lost 0 bases and the J gene lost 4 bases, with 9 bases spanning the gap. The DNA of the CDR3 is TGTGCCAGCAGTTTATCGTCCGGGGCAGAGACCCAGTACTTC. Translation: CASSLSSGAETQYF.

This clonotype was counted only a few times. The chain links TRBV7-8 to TRBJ2-2, with D perhaps matching TRBD1 or TRBD2 (5 bases each). This CDR3 has 16 amino acids. Germline V gene data show CDR1 as SGHVS and CDR2 as FQNEAQ. The germline V and J ends were trimmed by 5 bases and 5 bases, with 18 bases remaining between them. In DNA, the CDR3 is TGTGCCAGCAGCCCCCGGGACGCCTTTGGGACCGGGGAGCTGTTTTTT. Protein sequence: CASSPRDAFGTGELFF. The whole variable domain, remainder taken from reference TRBV7-8 and TRBJ2-2, is GAGVSQSPRYKVAKRGQDVALRCDPISGHVSLFWYQQALGQGPEFLTYFQNEAQLDKSGLPSDRFFAERPEGSVSTLKIQRTQQEDSAVYLCASSPRDAFGTGELFFGEGSRLTVL.

This clonotype appeared once. This chain connects TRBV27 to TRBJ2-5; D unresolved. CDR1 and CDR2 (germline): MNHEY, SMNVEV (reference sequence). The V end was cut by 2 bases, the J end by 3 bases, with 7 bases between. The CDR3 has 13 residues. This CDR3 is CASSLAAEETQYF. In nucleotides, the CDR3 is TGTGCCAGCAGTTTAGCCGCCGAAGAGACCCAGTACTTC.

This clonotype was observed once. The gene calls are TRBV20-1 and TRBJ1-1; tentatively, D is TRBD1 (5 bases). Germline V gives CDR1 DFQATT, CDR2 SNEGSKA (reference sequence). Trimming removed 0 bases from V and 4 bases from J, with 18 bases in between. This CDR3 contains 16 residues. CDR3 coding DNA: TGCAGTGCTAGAGATTTCCAGGGAGCGACGTCCACTGAAGCTTTCTTT. This codes for CSARDFQGATSTEAFF.

This sequence joins TRBV4-1 and TRBJ2-2, with D unclear. The germline V gene encodes CDR1 MGHRA and CDR2 YSYEKL. Trimming took off 1 base at V and 3 bases at J, with 12 bases between the two ends. The CDR3 is 16 residues long. CDR3 in amino acids: CASSQGDSHYTGELFF. The CDR3 DNA reads TGCGCCAGCAGCCAAGGTGATAGCCACTACACCGGGGAGCTGTTTTTT.

The chain is built from TRBV3-1 and TRBJ2-2, with 8 bases aligning to TRBD2. V shed 0 bases, J shed 1 base, and the junction held 7 bases outside the gene matches. CDR3 length: 18 amino acids. In germline, CDR1 is LGHDT, CDR2 YNNKEL (reference sequence). In DNA, the CDR3 is TGTGCCAGCAGCCAAGATTCGGGGGGGACCATGAACACCGGGGAGCTGTTTTTT. Protein: CASSQDSGGTMNTGELFF.

This clonotype was found a few times. The genes are TRBV11-2 and TRBJ2-3; D uncertain. The CDR3 runs 14 residues. Germline V gene data show CDR1 as SGHAT and CDR2 as FQNNGV. Between the trimmed V and J ends, which lost 3 bases and 0 bases, there was a span of 7 bases. The CDR3 coding sequence is TGTGCCAGCAGCTTCTCGATCAGCACAGATACGCAGTATTTT. Translated: CASSFSISTDTQYF.

This chain joins TRBV7-2 and TRBJ2-5; 8 bases fit TRBD1. The ends lost 5 bases at V and 0 bases at J; junction bases unmatched: 8. There are 16 residues in the CDR3. CDR1 SGHTA and CDR2 FQGNSA come from the germline V gene. The CDR3 spells CASSARDRSYQETQYF. The CDR3 DNA follows: TGTGCCAGCAGCGCCCGGGACAGGTCGTACCAAGAGACCCAGTACTTC. The full variable domain, with the rest looked up from reference TRBV7-2 and TRBJ2-5, is GAGVSQSPSNKVTEKGKDVELRCDPISGHTALYWYRQSLGQGLEFLIYFQGNSAPDKSGLPSDRFSAERTGGSVSTLTIQRTQQEDSAVYLCASSARDRSYQETQYFGPGTRLLVL.

The chain is built from TRBV2 and TRBJ2-7; D gene unclear. This CDR3 spans 15 amino acids. The V gene's germline CDR1 is SNHLY and CDR2 FYNNEI. Trimming cost V 2 bases and J 6 bases, with 17 bases left between them. CDR3 protein: CASSENPTLMSEQYF. The CDR3 nucleotides are TGTGCCAGCAGTGAAAACCCCACCCTGATGAGCGAGCAGTACTTC.

This clonotype has a handful of counts. The chain links TRBV20-1 to TRBJ1-2; D gene uncertain. The CDR3 length is 13 residues. V lost 6 bases and J lost 1, with 12 bases in between. The germline gives CDR1 DFQATT, CDR2 SNEGSKA (reference sequence). Written as DNA, the CDR3 is TGCAGTGCCCCTTGGCGCAGTAACTATGGCTACACCTTC. It translates to CSAPWRSNYGYTF.

The chain couples TRBV12-3 or TRBV12-4 to TRBJ2-3, with 7 bases identical to TRBD2. With V trimmed by 5 bases and J by 1 base, 9 bases remained unmatched. The CDR3 contains 16 residues. As DNA, the CDR3 is TGTGCCAGCAGTAGCCTCGGCGGGGGACGCACAGATACGCAGTATTTT. Amino acids: CASSSLGGGRTDTQYF.

For this clonotype: The junction departs from germline at one end; a sequencing error may be responsible. J is TRBJ2-7 and V is TRBV12-3 or TRBV12-4, with 7 bases lining up with TRBD1. This CDR3 spans 13 amino acids. This CDR3 is CASRLGGSGEQYF. The CDR3 DNA reads TGTGCCAGCAGGTTAGGGGGCTCCGGGGAGCAGTACTTC.